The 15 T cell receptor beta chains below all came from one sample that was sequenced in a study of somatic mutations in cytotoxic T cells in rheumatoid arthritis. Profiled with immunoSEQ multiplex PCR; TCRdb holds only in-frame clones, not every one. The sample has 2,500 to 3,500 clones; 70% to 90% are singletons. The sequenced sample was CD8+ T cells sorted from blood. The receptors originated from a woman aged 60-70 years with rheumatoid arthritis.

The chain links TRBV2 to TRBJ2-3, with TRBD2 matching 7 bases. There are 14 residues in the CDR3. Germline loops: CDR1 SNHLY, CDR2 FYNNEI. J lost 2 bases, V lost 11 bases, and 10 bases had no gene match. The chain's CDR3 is CAATGGIYTDTQYF. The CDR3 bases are TGTGCCGCTACCGGGGGGATCTACACAGATACGCAGTATTTT.

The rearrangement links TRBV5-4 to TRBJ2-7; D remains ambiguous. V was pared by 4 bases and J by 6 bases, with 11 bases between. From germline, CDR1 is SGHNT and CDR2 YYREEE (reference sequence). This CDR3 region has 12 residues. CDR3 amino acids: CASSRNPGEQYF. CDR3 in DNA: TGTGCCAGCAGCCGAAACCCGGGCGAGCAGTACTTC. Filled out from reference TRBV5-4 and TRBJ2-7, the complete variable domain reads ETGVTQSPTHLIKTRGQQVTLRCSSQSGHNTVSWYQQALGQGPQFIFQYYREEENGRGNFPPRFSGLQFPNYSSELNVNALELDDSALYLCASSRNPGEQYFGPGTRLTVT.

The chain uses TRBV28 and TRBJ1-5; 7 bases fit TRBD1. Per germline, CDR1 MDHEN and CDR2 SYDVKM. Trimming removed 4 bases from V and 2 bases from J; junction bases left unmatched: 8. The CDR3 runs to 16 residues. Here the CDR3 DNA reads TGTGCCAGCAGTTGGACAGGCCCATGGGGCAATCAGCCCCAGCATTTT. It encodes CASSWTGPWGNQPQHF.

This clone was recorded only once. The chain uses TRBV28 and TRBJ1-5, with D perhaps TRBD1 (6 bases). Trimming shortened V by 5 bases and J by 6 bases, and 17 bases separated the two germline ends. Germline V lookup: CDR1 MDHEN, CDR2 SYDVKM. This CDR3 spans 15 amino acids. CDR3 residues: CASSPEPTGIQPQHF. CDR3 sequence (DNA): TGTGCCAGCAGTCCAGAGCCCACAGGGATTCAGCCCCAGCATTTT.

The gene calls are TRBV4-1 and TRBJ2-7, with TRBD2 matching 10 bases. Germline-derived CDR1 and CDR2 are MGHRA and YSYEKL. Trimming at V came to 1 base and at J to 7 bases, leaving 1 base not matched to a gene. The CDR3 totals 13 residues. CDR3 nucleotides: TGCGCCAGCAGCCAAGGACTAGCGGGTGAGCAGTACTTC. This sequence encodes CASSQGLAGEQYF.

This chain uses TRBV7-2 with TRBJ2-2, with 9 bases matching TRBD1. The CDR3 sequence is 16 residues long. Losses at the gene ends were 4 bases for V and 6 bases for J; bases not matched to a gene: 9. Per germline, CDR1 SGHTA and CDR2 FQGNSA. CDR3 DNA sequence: TGTGCCAGCAGCTGGGGGACAGGGTTCAGCGCCGGGGAGCTGTTTTTT. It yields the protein CASSWGTGFSAGELFF.

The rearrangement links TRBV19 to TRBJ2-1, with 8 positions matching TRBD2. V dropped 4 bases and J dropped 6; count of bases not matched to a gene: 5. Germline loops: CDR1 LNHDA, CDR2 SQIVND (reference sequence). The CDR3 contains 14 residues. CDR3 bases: TGTGCCAGTAGTACTCTCGGGGGGGTCAATGAGCAGTTCTTC. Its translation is CASSTLGGVNEQFF.

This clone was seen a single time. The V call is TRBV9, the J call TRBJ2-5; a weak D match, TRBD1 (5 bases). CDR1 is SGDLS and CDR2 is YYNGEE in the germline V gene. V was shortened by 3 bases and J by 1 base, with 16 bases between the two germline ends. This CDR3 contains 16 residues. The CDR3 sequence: CASSALQGGIQETQYF. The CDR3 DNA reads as TGTGCCAGCAGCGCCTTGCAGGGTGGGATCCAAGAGACCCAGTACTTC.

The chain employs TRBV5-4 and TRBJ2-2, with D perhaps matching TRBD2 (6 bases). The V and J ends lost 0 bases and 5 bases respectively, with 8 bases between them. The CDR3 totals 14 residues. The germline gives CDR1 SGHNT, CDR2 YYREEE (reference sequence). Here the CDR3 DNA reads TGTGCCAGCAGCTTGGGGGACTCAACCGGGGAGCTGTTTTTT. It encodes CASSLGDSTGELFF. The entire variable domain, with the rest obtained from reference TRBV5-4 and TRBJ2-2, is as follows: ETGVTQSPTHLIKTRGQQVTLRCSSQSGHNTVSWYQQALGQGPQFIFQYYREEENGRGNFPPRFSGLQFPNYSSELNVNALELDDSALYLCASSLGDSTGELFFGEGSRLTVL.

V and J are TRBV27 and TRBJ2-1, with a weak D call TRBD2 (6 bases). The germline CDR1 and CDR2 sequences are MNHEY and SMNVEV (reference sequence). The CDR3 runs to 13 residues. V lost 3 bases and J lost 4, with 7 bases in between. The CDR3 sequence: CASSFSGYNEQFF. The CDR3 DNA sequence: TGTGCCAGCAGTTTCAGCGGGTACAATGAGCAGTTCTTC.

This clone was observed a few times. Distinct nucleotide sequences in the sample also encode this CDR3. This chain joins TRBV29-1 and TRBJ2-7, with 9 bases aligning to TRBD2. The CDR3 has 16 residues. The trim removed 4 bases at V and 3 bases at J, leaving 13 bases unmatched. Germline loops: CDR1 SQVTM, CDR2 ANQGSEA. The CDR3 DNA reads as TGCAGCGTTGTCTCTAGCGGGGCTAGTATCCGCTACGAGCAGTACTTC. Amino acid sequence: CSVVSSGASIRYEQYF.

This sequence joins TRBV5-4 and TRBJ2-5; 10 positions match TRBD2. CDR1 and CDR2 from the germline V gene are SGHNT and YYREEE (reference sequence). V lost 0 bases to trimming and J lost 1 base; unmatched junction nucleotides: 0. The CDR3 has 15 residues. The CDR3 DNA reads TGTGCCAGCAGCTTGGGACTAGCGGGCCAAGAGACCCAGTACTTC. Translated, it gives CASSLGLAGQETQYF.

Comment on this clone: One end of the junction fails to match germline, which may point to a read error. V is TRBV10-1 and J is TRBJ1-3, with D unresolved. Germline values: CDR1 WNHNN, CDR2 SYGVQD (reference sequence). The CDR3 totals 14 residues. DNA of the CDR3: TGCGCCAGCACTGAGGGCTCCTCTGGAAACACCATATATTTT. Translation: CASTEGSSGNTIYF.

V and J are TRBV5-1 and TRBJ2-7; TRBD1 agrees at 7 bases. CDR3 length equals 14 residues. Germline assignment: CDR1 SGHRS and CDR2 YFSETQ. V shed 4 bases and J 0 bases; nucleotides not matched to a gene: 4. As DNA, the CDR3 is TGCGCCAGCAGCCCCGGGACAGCCTCCTACGAGCAGTACTTC. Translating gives CASSPGTASYEQYF. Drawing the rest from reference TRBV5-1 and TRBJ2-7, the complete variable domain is KAGVTQTPRYLIKTRGQQVTLSCSPISGHRSVSWYQQTPGQGLQFLFEYFSETQRNKGNFPGRFSGRQFSNSRSEMNVSTLELGDSALYLCASSPGTASYEQYFGPGTRLTVT.

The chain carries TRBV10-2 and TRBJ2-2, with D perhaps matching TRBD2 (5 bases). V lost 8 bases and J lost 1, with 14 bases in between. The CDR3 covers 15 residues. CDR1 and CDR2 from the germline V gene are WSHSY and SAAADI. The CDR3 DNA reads TGCGCCAGCTTGGGCGGTGGGAGGAACACCGGGGAGCTGTTTTTT. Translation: CASLGGGRNTGELFF.